The clone carrying this TCR beta chain was detected once. Antigen: not known. Produced via immunoSEQ multiplex PCR; TCRdb's table is partial and in-frame only. The sample lists roughly 300,000 clones; more than 80% were seen once. The sample comes from a study of cytomegalovirus exposure and HLA in healthy donors. The CDR3 has 16 amino acids. Trimming at V came to 5 bases and at J to 1 base, leaving 10 bases not matched to a gene. Looked up from germline, CDR1 is SGHRS and CDR2 is YFSETQ. General study points: A classifier reportedly called cytomegalovirus status with high sensitivity and specificity. Most TCR sequences were uncommon, yet certain public TCRs appeared in many donors. In vitro testing confirmed three CMV-associated chains as specific for CMV antigens.

Sequences were obtained from PBMCs. The TCR comes from a woman aged 18-30 years in good health and CMV-seronegative. The chain couples TRBV5-1 to TRBJ2-7, with TRBD1 identical over 9 bases. CDR3 DNA: TGCGCCAGCAGTCTCAAAACAGGGGGCCTTTCCTACGAGCAGTACTTC. This encodes CASSLKTGGLSYEQYF.